The sequence of this T cell receptor beta chain was determined in a study of T cells in Graves' hyperthyroidism and ophthalmopathy. Across the study: Prior to any treatment, at the point of initial diagnosis, peripheral blood was collected. Study results and limitations: Blood also contained most expanded thyroid clonotypes above 0.001.

V lost 4 bases and J 4 bases, leaving 16 bases between the germline ends. This CDR3 spans 15 amino acids. Reasons for excluding patients were uncontrolled infection, other autoimmune disease, pregnancy or lactation. The PBMCs were taken from roughly 10 ml of fresh peripheral blood. Using RNA transcripts as the source, TCR beta CDR3 regions were amplified. First-round RT-PCR of the TCR CDR3 relied on the HTBI primer set. One entry per CDR3 protein, called by TCRdb with MiXCR from the multiplex PCR reads. This table holds hundreds of thousands of distinct CDR3 sequences, about a sixth found once. On this clonotype itself: What it binds is unknown.

The sample consisted of blood. The receptor was derived from a woman under 30 with Graves' ophthalmopathy. This chain uses TRBV12-3 or TRBV12-4 with TRBJ1-2; the D gene is possibly TRBD1 (6 bases). In DNA form, the CDR3 reads TGTGCCAGCAGTTCGAACGGAGGGGGTGTCTATGGCTACACCTTC. Its protein product is CASSSNGGGVYGYTF.